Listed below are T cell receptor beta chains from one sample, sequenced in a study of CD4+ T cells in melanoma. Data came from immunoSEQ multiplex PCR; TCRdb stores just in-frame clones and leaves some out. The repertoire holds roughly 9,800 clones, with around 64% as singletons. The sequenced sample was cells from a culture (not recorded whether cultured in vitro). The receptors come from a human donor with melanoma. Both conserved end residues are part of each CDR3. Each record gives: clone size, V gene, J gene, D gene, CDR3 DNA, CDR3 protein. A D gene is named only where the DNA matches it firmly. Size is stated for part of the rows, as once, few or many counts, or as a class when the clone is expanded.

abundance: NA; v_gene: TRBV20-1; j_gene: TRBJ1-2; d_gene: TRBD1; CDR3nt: TGCAGTGCTATAGGACAGGGGGGCTACACCTTC; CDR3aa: CSAIGQGGYTF
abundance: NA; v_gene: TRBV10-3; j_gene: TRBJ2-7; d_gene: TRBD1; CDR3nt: TGTGCCATCTCAGGGACAGTCTCCTACGAGCAGTACTTC; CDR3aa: CAISGTVSYEQYF
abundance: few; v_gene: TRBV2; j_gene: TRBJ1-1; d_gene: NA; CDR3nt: TGTGCCAGCAGAGCGACAGGAGCCTTTTCCTTGAACACTGAAGCTTTCTTT; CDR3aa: CASRATGAFSLNTEAFF
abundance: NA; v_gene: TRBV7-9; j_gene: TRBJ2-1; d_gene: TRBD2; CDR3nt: TGTGCCAGCAGCTTAGCAGTCCCGACTAGCGGGGGGAAGAATGAGCAGTTCTTC; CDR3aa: CASSLAVPTSGGKNEQFF
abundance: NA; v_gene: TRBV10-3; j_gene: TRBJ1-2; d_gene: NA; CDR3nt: TGTGCCATCAGTGGCGACACCTCCGGCTACACCTTC; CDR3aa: CAISGDTSGYTF
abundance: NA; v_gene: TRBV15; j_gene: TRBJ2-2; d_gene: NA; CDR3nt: TGTGCCACCAGCAGAGATGGCCGGGGCACCGGGGAGCTGTTTTTT; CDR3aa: CATSRDGRGTGELFF
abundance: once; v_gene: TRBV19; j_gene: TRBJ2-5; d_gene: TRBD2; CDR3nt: TGTGCCAGTAGTCTCACCGCCGGGACTAGCGGCCCGCGAGGGACCCAGTACTTC; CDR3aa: CASSLTAGTSGPRGTQYF
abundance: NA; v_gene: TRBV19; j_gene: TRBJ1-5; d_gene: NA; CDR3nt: TGTGCCAGTAGTATATTTACAGGGTCGAGTCAGCCCCAGCATTTT; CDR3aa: CASSIFTGSSQPQHF
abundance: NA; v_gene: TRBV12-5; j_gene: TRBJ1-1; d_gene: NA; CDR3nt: TGTGCTAGTCAGGGTCACACTGAAGCTTTCTTT; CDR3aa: CASQGHTEAFF
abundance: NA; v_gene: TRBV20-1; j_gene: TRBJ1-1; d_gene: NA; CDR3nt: TGCAGTGCTAGTGAATACAGTGAAGCTTTCTTT; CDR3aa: CSASEYSEAFF
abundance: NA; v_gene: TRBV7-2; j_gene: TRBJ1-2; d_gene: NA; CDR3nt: TGTGCCAGCAGCCCCGCGCACAGGGACGGCTACACCTTC; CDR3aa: CASSPAHRDGYTF
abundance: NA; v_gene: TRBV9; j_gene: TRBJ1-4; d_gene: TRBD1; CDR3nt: TGTGCCAGCAGCGCTGCGGACAGGGGGCCGTGGAAACTGTTTTTT; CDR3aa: CASSAADRGPWKLFF
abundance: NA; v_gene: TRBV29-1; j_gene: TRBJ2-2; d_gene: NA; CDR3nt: TGCAGCGTTCGACAAAACACCGGGGAGCTGTTTTTT; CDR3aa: CSVRQNTGELFF
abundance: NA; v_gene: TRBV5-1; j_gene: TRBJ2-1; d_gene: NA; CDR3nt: TGCGCCAGCAGCTTTAGCGTCGACTACAATGAGCAGTTCTTC; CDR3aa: CASSFSVDYNEQFF
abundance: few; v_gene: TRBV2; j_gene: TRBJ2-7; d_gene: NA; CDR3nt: TGTGCCAGCACCATCCCGTTATCCTACGAGCAGTACTTC; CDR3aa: CASTIPLSYEQYF
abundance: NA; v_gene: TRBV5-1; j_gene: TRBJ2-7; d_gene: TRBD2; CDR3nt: TGCGCCAGCAATGGGGACTACTACGAGCAGTACTTC; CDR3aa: CASNGDYYEQYF
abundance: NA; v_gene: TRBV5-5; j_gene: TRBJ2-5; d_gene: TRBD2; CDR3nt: TGTGCCAGCAGCGACTTAGCGGGGGCCCGGGAGACCCAGTACTTC; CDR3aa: CASSDLAGARETQYF
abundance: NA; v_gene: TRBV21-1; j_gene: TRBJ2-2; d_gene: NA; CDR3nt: TGTGCCAGTCGACTAGCGGGGGGGAACACCGGGGAGCTGTTTTTT; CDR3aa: CASRLAGGNTGELFF
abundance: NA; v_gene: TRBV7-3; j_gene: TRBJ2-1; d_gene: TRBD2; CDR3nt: TGTGCCAGCAGCTTAGCACTAGCGGGGTCCAATGAGCAGTTCTTC; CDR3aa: CASSLALAGSNEQFF
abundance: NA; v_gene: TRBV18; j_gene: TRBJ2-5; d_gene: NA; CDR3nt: TGTGCCAGCTCACTCAGGAGGCCAGAACAGGGAGAGACCCAGTACTTC; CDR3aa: CASSLRRPEQGETQYF
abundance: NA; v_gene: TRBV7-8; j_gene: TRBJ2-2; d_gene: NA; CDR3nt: TGTGCCAGCAGCTTGAACCCCGGGACCCGGGAGCTGTTTTTT; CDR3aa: CASSLNPGTRELFF
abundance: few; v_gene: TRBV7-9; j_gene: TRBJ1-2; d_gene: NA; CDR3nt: TGTGCCAGCAGCTTAGCCGGCAGACCCTATGGCTACACCTTC; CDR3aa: CASSLAGRPYGYTF
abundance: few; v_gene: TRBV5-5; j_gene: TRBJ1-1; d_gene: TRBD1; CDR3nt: TGTGCCAGCAGCCCTGTGACAGGGGCGAACACTGAAGCTTTCTTT; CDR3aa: CASSPVTGANTEAFF
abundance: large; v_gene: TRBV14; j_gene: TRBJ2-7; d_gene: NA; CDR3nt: TGTGCCAGCAGCCAAGTTTGGAGGGGGCGCTTGGCCGAGCAGTACTTC; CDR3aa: CASSQVWRGRLAEQYF
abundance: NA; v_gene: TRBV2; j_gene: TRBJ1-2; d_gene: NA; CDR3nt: TGTGCCAGCAAGGCAGGGGAGGCGAGTGGCTACACCTTC; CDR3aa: CASKAGEASGYTF
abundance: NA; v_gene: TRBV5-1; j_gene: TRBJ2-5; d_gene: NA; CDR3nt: TGCGCCAGCAGCTCCTCGGAGGAGACCCAGTACTTC; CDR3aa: CASSSSEETQYF
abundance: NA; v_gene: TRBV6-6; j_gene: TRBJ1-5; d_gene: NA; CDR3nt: TGTGCCAGCAGTTACTCGAGGGACAGCAATCAGCCCCAGCATTTT; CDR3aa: CASSYSRDSNQPQHF
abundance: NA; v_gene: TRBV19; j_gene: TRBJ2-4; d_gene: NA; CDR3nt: TGTGCCAGTAGTATCCGGGCCCGAAAGACAGCTGCACCCCAAGAAAACATTCAGTACTTC; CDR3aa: CASSIRARKTAAPQENIQYF
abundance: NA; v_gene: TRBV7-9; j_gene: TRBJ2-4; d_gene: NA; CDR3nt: TGTGCCAGCAGCCCCGGGGTGGGGTTTGCCAAAAACATTCAGTACTTC; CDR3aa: CASSPGVGFAKNIQYF
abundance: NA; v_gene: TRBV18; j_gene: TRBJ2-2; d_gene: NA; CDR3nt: TGTGCCAGCTCACCAGTCTACACCGGGGAGCTGTTTTTT; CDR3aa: CASSPVYTGELFF
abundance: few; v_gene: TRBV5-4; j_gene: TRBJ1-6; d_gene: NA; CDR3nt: TGTGCCAGCAGCAAACCCGATAATTCACCCCTCCACTTT; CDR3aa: CASSKPDNSPLHF
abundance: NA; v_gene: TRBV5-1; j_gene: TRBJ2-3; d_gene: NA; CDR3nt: TGCGCCAGCAGCGAACGACAGAGCGATCGCCTGTCCCATTTCACAGATACGCAGTATTTT; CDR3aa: CASSERQSDRLSHFTDTQYF
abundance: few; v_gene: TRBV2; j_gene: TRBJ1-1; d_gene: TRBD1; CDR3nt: TGTGCCAGCAGTAAACAGGGGGCGACTGAAGCTTTCTTT; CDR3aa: CASSKQGATEAFF
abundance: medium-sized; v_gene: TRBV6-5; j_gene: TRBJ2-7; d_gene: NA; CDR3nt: TGTGCCAGCAGTGGGACCCTTGATAGTGAGCAGTACTTC; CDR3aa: CASSGTLDSEQYF
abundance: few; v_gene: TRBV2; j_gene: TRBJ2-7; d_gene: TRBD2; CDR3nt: TGTGCCAGCAGCCGGGGACTAGCGGGGGGCTTAAGCTCCTACGAGCAGTACTTC; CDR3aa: CASSRGLAGGLSSYEQYF
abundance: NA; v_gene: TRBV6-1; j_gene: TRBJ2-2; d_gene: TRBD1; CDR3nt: TGTGCCAGCAGTGCCCGGGACAGGGGGGGCGGGGAGCTGTTTTTT; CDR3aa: CASSARDRGGGELFF
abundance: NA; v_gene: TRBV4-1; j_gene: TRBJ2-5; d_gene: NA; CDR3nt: TGCGCCAGCAGCCATCGGCCGGCTGAGGGGACCCAGTACTTC; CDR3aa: CASSHRPAEGTQYF
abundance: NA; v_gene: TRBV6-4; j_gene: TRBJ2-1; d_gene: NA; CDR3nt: TGTGCCAGCATCAACACAGGTAAGGGCGATGAGCAGTTCTTC; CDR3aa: CASINTGKGDEQFF
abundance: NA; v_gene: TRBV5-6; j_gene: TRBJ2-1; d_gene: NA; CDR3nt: TGTGCCAGCAGCTTGTTCGCTTCTGGCGGGCACTACAATGAGCAGTTCTTC; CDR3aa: CASSLFASGGHYNEQFF
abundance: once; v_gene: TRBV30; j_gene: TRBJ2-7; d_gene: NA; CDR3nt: TGTGCCTGGAGTGTAACAGCGGTGATCTACGAGCAGTACTTC; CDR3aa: CAWSVTAVIYEQYF
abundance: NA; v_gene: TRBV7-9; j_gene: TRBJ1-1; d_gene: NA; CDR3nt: TGTGCCAGCAGCTTAGGACTAGGGAGGAACACTGAAGCTTTCTTT; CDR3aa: CASSLGLGRNTEAFF
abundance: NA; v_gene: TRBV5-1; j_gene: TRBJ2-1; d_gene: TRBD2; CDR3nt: TGCGCCAGCTCCAAGGTAGCGGGGGCCTTTGAGCAGTTCTTC; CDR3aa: CASSKVAGAFEQFF
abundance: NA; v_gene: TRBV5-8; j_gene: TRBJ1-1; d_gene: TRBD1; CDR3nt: TGTGCCAGCAGCTTAAACGACAGGGAGAACACTGAAGCTTTCTTT; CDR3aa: CASSLNDRENTEAFF
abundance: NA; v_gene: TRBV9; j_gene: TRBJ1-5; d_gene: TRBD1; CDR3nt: TGTGCCAGCAGCCCAAGAAGGACAGGGTGTTCGGACACCCCTAAAGAGCCCCAGCATTTT; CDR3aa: CASSPRRTGCSDTPKEPQHF
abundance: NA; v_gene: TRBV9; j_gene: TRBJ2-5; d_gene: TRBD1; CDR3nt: TGTGCCAGCAGCCCCCGACAGGGGAGGGAGACCCAGTACTTC; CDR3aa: CASSPRQGRETQYF